A single sample gave rise to the 10 T cell receptor beta chains below, sequenced in a study of T cell responses to AZD1222 COVID-19 vaccine (dated by TCRdb to the early 2020s). Library preparation employed the immunoSEQ multiplex PCR assay. Entries here come from immuneACCESS through TCRdb and include only in-frame sequences with V and J called. Some clones fail to appear in such tables; in the studies checked, an unresolved V gene covers under half of the shortfall, and the cause of the remainder is unknown. For this sample the table gives around 97,000 clones, of which 88% were detected only once. Of the sample, approximately 22% falls within the top ten clones. What this sample's time point label stands for: baseline before first vaccination. This specimen consisted of peripheral blood, obtained on day 0 of AZD1222 vaccination. These receptors originate from an adult in good health.

V is TRBV11-2 and J is TRBJ1-1; tentative D call: TRBD1 (5 bases). In germline, CDR1 is SGHAT, CDR2 FQNNGV. V lost 5 bases, J lost 11 bases, and 15 bases lay in between. The length of the CDR3 is 12 residues. The CDR3 DNA reads as TGTGCCAGCAGCAAAGACGGGGGTGCGGCTTTCTTT. It translates to CASSKDGGAAFF.

This chain connects TRBV7-2 to TRBJ1-3, with D uncertain. In germline, CDR1 is SGHTA, CDR2 FQGNSA. The germline V and J ends were trimmed by 2 bases and 0 bases, with 11 bases remaining between them. The CDR3 is 16 amino acids. The CDR3 loop reads CASSLRSPHSGNTIYF. DNA for the CDR3: TGTGCCAGCAGCTTAAGGTCACCCCACTCTGGAAACACCATATATTTT.

The chain joins TRBV27 to TRBJ2-5; D remains ambiguous. Deletions cut 4 bases from V and 7 bases from J, with 7 bases between. Germline V CDR1 and CDR2: MNHEY, SMNVEV (reference sequence). This CDR3 comprises 11 residues. In nucleotides, the CDR3 is TGTGCCAGCAGTTCCCGCCGGACCCAGTACTTC. Translated, it gives CASSSRRTQYF.

In DNA, the CDR3 is TGCGCCAGCAGCTTCGGCGGGCTAACTAACTATGGCTACACCTTC. Residues: CASSFGGLTNYGYTF. The rearrangement uses TRBV5-1 and TRBJ1-2; D uncertain. Germline lookup yields CDR1 SGHRS and CDR2 YFSETQ. The CDR3 sequence is 15 residues long. Trimming shortened V by 2 bases and J by 0 bases, and 11 bases separated the two germline ends.

The chain employs TRBV7-2 and TRBJ1-4; 8 bases fit TRBD1. Germline trimming cut 5 bases from V and 4 bases from J; bases unmatched to any gene: 6. From germline, CDR1 is SGHTA and CDR2 FQGNSA. CDR3 length: 15 residues. The CDR3 loop reads CASSPGGYNNEKLFF. DNA for the CDR3: TGTGCCAGCAGCCCAGGGGGCTACAATAATGAAAAACTGTTTTTT. The full variable domain, its missing parts supplied by reference TRBV7-2 and TRBJ1-4, is GAGVSQSPSNKVTEKGKDVELRCDPISGHTALYWYRQSLGQGLEFLIYFQGNSAPDKSGLPSDRFSAERTGGSVSTLTIQRTQQEDSAVYLCASSPGGYNNEKLFFGSGTQLSVL.

This clone showed up many times. This chain uses TRBV11-1 with TRBJ2-1; no firm D call. Germline V gene lookup returns CDR1 SGHAT and CDR2 FQDESV (reference sequence). This CDR3 comprises 11 residues. The V end was cut by 3 bases, the J end by 8 bases, with 5 bases between. CDR3 region: CASSFSHEQFF. CDR3 sequence (DNA): TGTGCCAGCAGCTTTAGCCATGAGCAGTTCTTC.

This clone was counted a single time. The chain is built from TRBV25-1 and TRBJ1-4, with D possibly being TRBD1 (6 bases). V lost 8 bases and J 7 bases, leaving 17 bases between the germline ends. The CDR3 totals 14 residues. Germline V gene data show CDR1 as MGHDK and CDR2 as SYGVNS. CDR3 loop: CASRGGFKGEKLFF. CDR3 nucleotide sequence: TGTGCCAGCCGGGGGGGCTTTAAGGGTGAAAAACTGTTTTTT.

This clone was seen just once. V is TRBV6-6 and J is TRBJ2-3; TRBD2 might be the D (7 bases). Germline-derived CDR1 and CDR2 are MNHNY and SVGAGI (reference sequence). There are 15 residues in the CDR3. Trimming removed 0 bases at V and 2 bases at J, with 9 bases between. This CDR3 reads CASSYSRGHTDTQYF. As DNA, the CDR3 is TGTGCCAGCAGTTACTCGCGGGGGCACACAGATACGCAGTATTTT.

The rearrangement joins TRBV4-3 to TRBJ1-4; 7 nucleotides line up with TRBD1. J lost 7 bases, V lost 0 bases, and 8 bases had no gene match. This CDR3 contains 16 residues. Germline CDR1 LGHNA, CDR2 YSLEER. DNA for the CDR3: TGCGCCAGCAGCCAAGAAGGGTCAGGGGGGAGTGAAAAACTGTTTTTT. Residues: CASSQEGSGGSEKLFF.

This clone was detected once. This chain links TRBV19 with TRBJ2-7; 11 nucleotides match TRBD1. Trimming took 5 bases from V and 7 from J; bases not matched to a gene: 7. Looked up from germline, CDR1 is LNHDA and CDR2 is SQIVND (reference sequence). This CDR3 has 14 residues. CDR3 amino acids: CASSWGQGVREQYF. Written as DNA, the CDR3 is TGTGCCAGTAGTTGGGGACAGGGGGTTCGGGAGCAGTACTTC.